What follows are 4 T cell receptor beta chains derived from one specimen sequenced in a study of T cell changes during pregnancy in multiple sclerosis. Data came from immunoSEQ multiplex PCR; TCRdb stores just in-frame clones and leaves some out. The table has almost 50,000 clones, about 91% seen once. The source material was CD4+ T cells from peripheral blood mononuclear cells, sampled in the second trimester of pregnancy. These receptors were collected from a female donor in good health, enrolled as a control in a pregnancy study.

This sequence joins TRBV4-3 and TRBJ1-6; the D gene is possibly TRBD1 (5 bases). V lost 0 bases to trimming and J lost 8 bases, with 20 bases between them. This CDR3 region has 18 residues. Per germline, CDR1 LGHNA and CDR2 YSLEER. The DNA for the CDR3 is TGCGCCAGCAGCCAAGACTGGACGGAGGGGTTTAATGATTCACCCCTCCACTTT. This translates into CASSQDWTEGFNDSPLHF.

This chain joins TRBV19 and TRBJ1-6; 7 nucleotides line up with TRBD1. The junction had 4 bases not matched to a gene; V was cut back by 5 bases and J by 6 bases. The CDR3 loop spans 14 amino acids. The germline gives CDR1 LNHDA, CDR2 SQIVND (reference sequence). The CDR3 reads CASSSRQGNSPLHF. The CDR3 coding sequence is TGTGCCAGTAGTTCAAGACAGGGTAATTCACCCCTCCACTTT.

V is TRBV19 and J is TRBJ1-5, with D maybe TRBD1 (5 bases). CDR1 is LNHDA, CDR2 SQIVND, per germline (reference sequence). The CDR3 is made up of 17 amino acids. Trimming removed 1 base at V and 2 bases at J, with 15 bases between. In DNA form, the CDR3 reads TGTGCCAGTAGTATAGGGGTAGGGGCGAGAGGCAATCAGCCCCAGCATTTT. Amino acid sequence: CASSIGVGARGNQPQHF.

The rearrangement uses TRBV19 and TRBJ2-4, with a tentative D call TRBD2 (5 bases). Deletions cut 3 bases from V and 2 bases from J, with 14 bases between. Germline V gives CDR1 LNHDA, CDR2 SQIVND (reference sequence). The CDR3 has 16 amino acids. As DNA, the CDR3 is TGTGCCAGTAGTATTTTTTCGGGGTTTTCCAAAAACATTCAGTACTTC. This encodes CASSIFSGFSKNIQYF.